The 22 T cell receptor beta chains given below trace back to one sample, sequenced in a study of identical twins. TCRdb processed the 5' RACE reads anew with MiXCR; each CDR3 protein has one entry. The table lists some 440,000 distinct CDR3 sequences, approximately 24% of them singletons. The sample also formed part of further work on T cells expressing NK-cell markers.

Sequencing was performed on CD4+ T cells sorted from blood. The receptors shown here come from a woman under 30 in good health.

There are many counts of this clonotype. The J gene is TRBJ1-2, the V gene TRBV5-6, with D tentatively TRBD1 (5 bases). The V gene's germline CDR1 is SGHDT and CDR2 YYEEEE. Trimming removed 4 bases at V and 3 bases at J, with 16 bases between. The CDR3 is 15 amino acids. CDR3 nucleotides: TGTGCCAGCAGCCCCTTGGACGGGGGGTACTATGGCTACACCTTC. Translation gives CASSPLDGGYYGYTF.

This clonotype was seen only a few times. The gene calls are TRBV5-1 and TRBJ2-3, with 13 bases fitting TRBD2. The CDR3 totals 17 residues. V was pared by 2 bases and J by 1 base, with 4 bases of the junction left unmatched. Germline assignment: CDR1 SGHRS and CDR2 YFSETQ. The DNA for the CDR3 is TGCGCCAGCAGCTTAGGCGGGACTAGCGGGGGCACAGATACGCAGTATTTT. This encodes CASSLGGTSGGTDTQYF.

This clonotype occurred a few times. The CDR3 spells CASSFHLALAYNEQFF. CDR3 in DNA: TGTGCCAGCAGCTTCCACCTAGCGTTAGCCTACAATGAGCAGTTCTTC. The chain couples TRBV3-1 to TRBJ2-1; possible D gene TRBD2, 6 bases. V lost 5 bases, J lost 2 bases, and 16 bases lay in between. CDR1 is LGHDT and CDR2 is YNNKEL in the germline V gene (reference sequence). CDR3 length: 16 amino acids.

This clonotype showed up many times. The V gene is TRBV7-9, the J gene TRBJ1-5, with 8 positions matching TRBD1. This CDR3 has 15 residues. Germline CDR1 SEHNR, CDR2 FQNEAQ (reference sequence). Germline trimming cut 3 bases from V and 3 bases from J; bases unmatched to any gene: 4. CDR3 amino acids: CASSLPGGNNQPQHF. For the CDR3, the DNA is TGTGCCAGCAGCTTGCCAGGGGGCAACAATCAGCCCCAGCATTTT.

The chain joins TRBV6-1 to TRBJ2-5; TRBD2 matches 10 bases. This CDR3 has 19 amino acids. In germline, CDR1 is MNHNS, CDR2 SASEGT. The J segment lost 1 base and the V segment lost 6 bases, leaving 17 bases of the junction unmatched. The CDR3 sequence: CASSPLSGTSDGLQETQYF. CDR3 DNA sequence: TGTGCCAGCAGCCCTCTCTCCGGGACTAGCGATGGGCTCCAAGAGACCCAGTACTTC.

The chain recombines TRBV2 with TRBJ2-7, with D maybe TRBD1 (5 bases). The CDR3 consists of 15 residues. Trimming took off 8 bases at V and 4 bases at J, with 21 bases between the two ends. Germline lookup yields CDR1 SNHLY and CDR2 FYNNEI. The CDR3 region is CASLQESGRVYEQYF. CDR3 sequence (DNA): TGTGCCAGCCTACAGGAGTCCGGACGAGTATACGAGCAGTACTTC.

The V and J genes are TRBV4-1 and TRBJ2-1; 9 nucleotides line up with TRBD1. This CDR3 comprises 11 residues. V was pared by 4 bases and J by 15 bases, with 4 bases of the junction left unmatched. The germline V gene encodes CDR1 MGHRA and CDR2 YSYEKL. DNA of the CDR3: TGCGCCAGCAGCCGGGGGACAGGGTGGTTCTTC. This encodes CASSRGTGWFF.

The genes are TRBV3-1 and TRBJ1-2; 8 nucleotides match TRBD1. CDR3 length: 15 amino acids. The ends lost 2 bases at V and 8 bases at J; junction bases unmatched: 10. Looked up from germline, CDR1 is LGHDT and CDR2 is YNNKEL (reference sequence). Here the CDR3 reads CASSQTSRDRHGYTF. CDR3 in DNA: TGTGCCAGCAGCCAAACGTCCCGGGACAGGCACGGCTACACCTTC.

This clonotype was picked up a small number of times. This CDR3 is CSVVFIPDSGFTYGYTF. The CDR3 nucleotides read TGCAGCGTTGTGTTTATCCCGGATTCGGGATTCACCTATGGCTACACCTTC. The J gene is TRBJ1-2, the V gene TRBV29-1; D is unresolved. The CDR3 is 17 residues long. CDR1 is SQVTM, CDR2 ANQGSEA, per germline. The V end lost 4 bases, the J end lost 4 bases, and 25 bases lay between the germline ends.

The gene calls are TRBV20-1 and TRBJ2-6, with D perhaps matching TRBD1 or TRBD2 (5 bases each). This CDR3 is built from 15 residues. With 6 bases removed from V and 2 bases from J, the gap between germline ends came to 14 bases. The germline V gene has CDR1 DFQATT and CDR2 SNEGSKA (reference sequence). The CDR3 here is CSASGTRPGANVLTF. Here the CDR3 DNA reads TGCAGTGCCTCGGGGACCCGCCCTGGGGCCAACGTCCTGACTTTC.

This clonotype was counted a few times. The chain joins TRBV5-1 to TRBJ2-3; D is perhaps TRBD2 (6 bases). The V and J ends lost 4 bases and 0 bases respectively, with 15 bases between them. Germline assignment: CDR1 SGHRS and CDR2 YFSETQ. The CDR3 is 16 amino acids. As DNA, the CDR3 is TGCGCCAGCAGCACGGGACTCCACCTTAGCACAGATACGCAGTATTTT. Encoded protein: CASSTGLHLSTDTQYF.

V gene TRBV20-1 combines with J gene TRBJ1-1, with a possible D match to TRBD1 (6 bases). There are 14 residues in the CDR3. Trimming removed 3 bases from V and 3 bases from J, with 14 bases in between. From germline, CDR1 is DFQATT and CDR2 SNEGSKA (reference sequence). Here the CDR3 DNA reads TGCAGTGCTAGGGGCAGGGGCCCTGACACTGAAGCTTTCTTT. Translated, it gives CSARGRGPDTEAFF.

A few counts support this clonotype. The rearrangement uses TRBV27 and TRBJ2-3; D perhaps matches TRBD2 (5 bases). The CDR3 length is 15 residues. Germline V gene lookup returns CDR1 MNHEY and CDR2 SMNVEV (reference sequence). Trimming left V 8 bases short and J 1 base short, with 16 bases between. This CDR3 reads CASSVGVVGTDTQYF. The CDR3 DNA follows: TGTGCCAGCTCGGTCGGGGTCGTTGGCACAGATACGCAGTATTTT.

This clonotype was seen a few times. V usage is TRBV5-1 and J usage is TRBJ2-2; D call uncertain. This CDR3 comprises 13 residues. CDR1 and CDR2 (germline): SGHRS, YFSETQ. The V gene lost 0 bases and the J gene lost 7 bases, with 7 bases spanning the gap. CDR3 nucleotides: TGCGCCAGCAGCTTGGCGGCAAGCGGGGAGCTGTTTTTT. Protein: CASSLAASGELFF.

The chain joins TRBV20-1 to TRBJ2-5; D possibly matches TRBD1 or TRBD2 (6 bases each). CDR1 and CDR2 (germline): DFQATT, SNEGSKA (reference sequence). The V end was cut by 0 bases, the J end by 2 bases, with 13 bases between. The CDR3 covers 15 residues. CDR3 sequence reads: CSARDGGGNQETQYF. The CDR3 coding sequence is TGCAGTGCTAGAGATGGAGGGGGAAATCAAGAGACCCAGTACTTC.

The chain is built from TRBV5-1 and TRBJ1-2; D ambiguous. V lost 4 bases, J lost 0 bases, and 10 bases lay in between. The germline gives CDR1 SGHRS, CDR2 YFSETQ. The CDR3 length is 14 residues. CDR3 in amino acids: CASSPDVTNYGYTF. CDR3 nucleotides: TGCGCCAGCAGCCCCGACGTAACTAACTATGGCTACACCTTC.

CDR3 in DNA: TGTGCCATCAGTGTTTCCCCACTAGCGGGACAGGGGGCCCAGTACTTC. It yields the protein CAISVSPLAGQGAQYF. The chain links TRBV10-3 to TRBJ2-5; a weak D match, TRBD1 (11 bases). V shed 4 bases and J shed 9 bases, with 24 bases lying between them. This CDR3 has 16 residues. Germline V lookup: CDR1 ENHRY, CDR2 SYGVKD.

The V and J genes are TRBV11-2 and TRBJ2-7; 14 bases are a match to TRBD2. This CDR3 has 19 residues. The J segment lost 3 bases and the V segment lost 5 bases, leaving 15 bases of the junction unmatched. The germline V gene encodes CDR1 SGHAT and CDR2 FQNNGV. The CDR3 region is CASSHSPGLAGVAGYEQYF. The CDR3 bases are TGTGCCAGCAGCCACAGTCCGGGACTAGCGGGAGTAGCCGGCTACGAGCAGTACTTC.

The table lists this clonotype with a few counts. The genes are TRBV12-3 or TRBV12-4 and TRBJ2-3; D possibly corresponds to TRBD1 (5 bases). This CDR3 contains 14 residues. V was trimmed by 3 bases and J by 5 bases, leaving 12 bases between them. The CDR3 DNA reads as TGTGCCAGCAGTTTCCGAGCGACAGAAGATACGCAGTATTTT. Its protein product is CASSFRATEDTQYF.

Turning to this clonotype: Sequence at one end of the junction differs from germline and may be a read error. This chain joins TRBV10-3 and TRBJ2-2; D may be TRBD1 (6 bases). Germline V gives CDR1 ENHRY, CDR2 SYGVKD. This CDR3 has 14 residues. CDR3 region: CAAQGAKNNGELFF. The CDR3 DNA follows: TGTGCCGCACAGGGCGCTAAGAACAACGGGGAGCTGTTTTTT.

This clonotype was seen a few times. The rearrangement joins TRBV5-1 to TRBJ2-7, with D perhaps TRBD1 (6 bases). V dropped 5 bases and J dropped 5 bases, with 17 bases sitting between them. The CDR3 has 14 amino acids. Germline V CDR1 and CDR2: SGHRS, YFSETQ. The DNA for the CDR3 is TGCGCCAGCAGAAATACAGGGTCAGCTCACGAGCAGTACTTC. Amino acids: CASRNTGSAHEQYF.

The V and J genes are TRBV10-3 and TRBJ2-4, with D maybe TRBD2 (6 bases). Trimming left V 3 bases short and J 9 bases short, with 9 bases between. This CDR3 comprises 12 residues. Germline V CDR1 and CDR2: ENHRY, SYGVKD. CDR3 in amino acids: CAISESGGIQYF. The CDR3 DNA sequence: TGTGCCATCAGTGAATCCGGGGGCATTCAGTACTTC.